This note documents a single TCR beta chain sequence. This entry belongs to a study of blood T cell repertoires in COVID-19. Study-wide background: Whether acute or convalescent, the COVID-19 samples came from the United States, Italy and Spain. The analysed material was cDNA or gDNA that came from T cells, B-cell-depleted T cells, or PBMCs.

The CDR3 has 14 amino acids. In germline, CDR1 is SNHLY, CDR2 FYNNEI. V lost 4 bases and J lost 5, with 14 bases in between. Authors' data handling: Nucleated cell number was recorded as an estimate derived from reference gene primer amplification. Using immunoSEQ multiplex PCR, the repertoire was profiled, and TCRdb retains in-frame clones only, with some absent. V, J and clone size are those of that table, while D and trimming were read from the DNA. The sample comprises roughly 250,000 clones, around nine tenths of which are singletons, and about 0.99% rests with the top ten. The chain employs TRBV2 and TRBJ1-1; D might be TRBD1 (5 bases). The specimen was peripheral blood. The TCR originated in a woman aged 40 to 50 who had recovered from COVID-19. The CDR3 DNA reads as TGTGCCAGCAGTGTGGGGGGAGGGTGGACTGAAGCTTTCTTT. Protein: CASSVGGGWTEAFF.